Each of the 6 T cell receptor beta chains below was sequenced from the same sample in a study of blood T cell repertoires in COVID-19. Sequenced by immunoSEQ multiplex PCR; TCRdb stores in-frame clones only, minus some. In the table there are around 130,000 clones, roughly 84% of which are singletons. Sequenced input: peripheral blood. Receptors were obtained from a man in his 60s with acute or convalescent COVID-19.

The V gene is TRBV5-1, the J gene TRBJ2-3; D remains unclear. Germline V CDR1 and CDR2: SGHRS, YFSETQ. The CDR3 contains 15 residues. The germline V and J ends were trimmed by 0 bases and 0 bases, with 8 bases remaining between them. The CDR3 loop reads CASSLAATSTDTQYF. The CDR3 DNA sequence: TGCGCCAGCAGCTTGGCAGCGACTAGCACAGATACGCAGTATTTT.

The rearrangement uses TRBV5-6 and TRBJ2-7; 8 nucleotides agree with TRBD1. The CDR3 is 12 amino acids. V trimming: 4 bases; J trimming: 6 bases; junction bases outside the gene matches: 3. CDR1 is SGHDT and CDR2 is YYEEEE in the germline V gene. The CDR3 reads CASSHGQGEQYF. DNA of the CDR3: TGTGCCAGCAGCCATGGACAGGGCGAGCAGTACTTC. Full variable domain (rest looked up from reference TRBV5-6 and TRBJ2-7): DAGVTQSPTHLIKTRGQQVTLRCSPKSGHDTVSWYQQALGQGPQFIFQYYEEEERQRGNFPDRFSGHQFPNYSSELNVNALLLGDSALYLCASSHGQGEQYFGPGTRLTVT.

This chain links TRBV5-6 with TRBJ1-2; possible D gene TRBD1, 6 bases. Trimming took 1 base from V and 7 from J, leaving 20 bases between them. Germline V gives CDR1 SGHDT, CDR2 YYEEEE. The CDR3 extends over 16 amino acids. The DNA for the CDR3 is TGTGCCAGCAGCTTGCAGTGGGACACCCTCGAGGGTGGCTACACCTTC. This gives the protein CASSLQWDTLEGGYTF.

The V gene is TRBV28, the J gene TRBJ1-5; 7 bases match TRBD1. The CDR3 runs to 15 residues. The V gene's germline CDR1 is MDHEN and CDR2 SYDVKM. V shed 1 base, J shed 4 bases, and the junction held 4 bases outside the gene matches. The CDR3 coding sequence is TGTGCCAGCAGTTTATTGTCAGGGGGGAATCAGCCCCAGCATTTT. It yields the protein CASSLLSGGNQPQHF.

This rearrangement joins TRBV27 to TRBJ1-6, with D tentatively TRBD1 (6 bases). The CDR3 covers 15 residues. Germline lookup yields CDR1 MNHEY and CDR2 SMNVEV (reference sequence). Trimming pared 8 bases from V and 0 bases from J, leaving 11 bases between. The CDR3 protein is CASRGQSSYNSPLHF. CDR3 sequence (DNA): TGTGCCAGCCGTGGACAGAGCTCCTATAATTCACCCCTCCACTTT.

In this sample, this clone turned up once. This chain links TRBV7-9 with TRBJ2-7; TRBD1 is a possible D gene (5 bases). Trimming took 5 bases from V and 7 from J, leaving 12 bases between them. The CDR3 loop spans 12 amino acids. Germline CDR1 SEHNR, CDR2 FQNEAQ (reference sequence). This CDR3 is CASSEGAEEQYF. The CDR3, as DNA: TGTGCCAGCAGCGAAGGGGCGGAGGAGCAGTACTTC. Complete variable domain (other parts from reference TRBV7-9 and TRBJ2-7): DTGVSQNPRHKITKRGQNVTFRCDPISEHNRLYWYRQTLGQGPEFLTYFQNEAQLEKSRLLSDRFSAERPKGSFSTLEIQRTEQGDSAMYLCASSEGAEEQYFGPGTRLTVT.